The entry that follows covers one TCR beta chain sequence. This sample is part of a study of shared clonotypes between healthy human individuals. As for the study in general: Samples came from a couple of female and a few male donors aged 18 to 49.

The germline V gene encodes CDR1 SGHRS and CDR2 YFSETQ. The CDR3 loop spans 15 amino acids. V was clipped by 4 bases and J by 2 bases, with 14 bases between them. Every immunoSEQ plate was one replicate of a subset's evenly spread DNA. What was sequenced on ten immunoSEQ deep assay plates was unsorted PBMC DNA. Sequencing was performed with immunoSEQ multiplex PCR; in TCRdb, only in-frame clones are kept and a portion is missing. The sample has about 490,000 clones; 65% to 85% are singletons. The rearrangement uses TRBV5-1 and TRBJ2-3, with TRBD2 as a possible D gene (6 bases). The sequence derives from a woman aged 40 to 49 in good health. Some clones in this sample may be carry-over from other donors' samples. What was sequenced was PBMCs. The CDR3 DNA follows: TGCGCCAGCAGCGCGTTAGCGGAATTCACAGATACGCAGTATTTT. This encodes CASSALAEFTDTQYF.